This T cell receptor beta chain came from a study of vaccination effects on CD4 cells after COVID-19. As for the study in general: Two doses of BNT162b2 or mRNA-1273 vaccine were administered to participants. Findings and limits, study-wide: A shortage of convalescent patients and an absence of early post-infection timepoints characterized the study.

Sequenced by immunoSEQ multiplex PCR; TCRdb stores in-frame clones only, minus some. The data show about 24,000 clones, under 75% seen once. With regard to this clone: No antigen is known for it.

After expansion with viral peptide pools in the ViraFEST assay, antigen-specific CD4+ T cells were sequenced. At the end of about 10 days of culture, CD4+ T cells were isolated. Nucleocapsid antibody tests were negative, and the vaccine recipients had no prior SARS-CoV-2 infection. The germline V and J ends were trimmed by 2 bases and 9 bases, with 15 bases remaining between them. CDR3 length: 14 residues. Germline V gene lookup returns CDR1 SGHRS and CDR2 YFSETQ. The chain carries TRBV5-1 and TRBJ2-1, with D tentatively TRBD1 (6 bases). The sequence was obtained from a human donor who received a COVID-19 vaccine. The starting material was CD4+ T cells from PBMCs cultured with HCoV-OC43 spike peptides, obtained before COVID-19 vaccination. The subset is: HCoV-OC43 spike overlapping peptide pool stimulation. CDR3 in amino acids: CASSFQQGSGEQFF. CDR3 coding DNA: TGCGCCAGCAGCTTTCAACAGGGTTCCGGTGAGCAGTTCTTC.